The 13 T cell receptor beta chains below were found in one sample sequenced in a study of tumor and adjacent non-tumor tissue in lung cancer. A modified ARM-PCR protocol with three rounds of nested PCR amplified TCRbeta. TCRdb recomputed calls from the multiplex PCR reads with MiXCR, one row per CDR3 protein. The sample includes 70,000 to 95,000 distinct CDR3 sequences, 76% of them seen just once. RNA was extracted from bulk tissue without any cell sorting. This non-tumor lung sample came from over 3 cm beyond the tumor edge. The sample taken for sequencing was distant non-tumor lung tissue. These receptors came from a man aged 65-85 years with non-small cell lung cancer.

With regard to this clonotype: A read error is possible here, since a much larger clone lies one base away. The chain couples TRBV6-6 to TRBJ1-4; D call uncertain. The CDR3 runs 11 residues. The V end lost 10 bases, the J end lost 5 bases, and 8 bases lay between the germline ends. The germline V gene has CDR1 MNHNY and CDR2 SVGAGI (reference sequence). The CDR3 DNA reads TGTGCCAACACCGAAAATGAAAAACTGTTTTTT. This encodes CANTENEKLFF.

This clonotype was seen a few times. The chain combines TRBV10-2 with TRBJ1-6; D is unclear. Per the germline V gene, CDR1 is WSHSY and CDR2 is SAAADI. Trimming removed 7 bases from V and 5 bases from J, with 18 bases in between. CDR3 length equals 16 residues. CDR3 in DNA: TGCGCCAGCAACTCACAATTGGGTGTTAATAATTCACCCCTCCACTTT. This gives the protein CASNSQLGVNNSPLHF.

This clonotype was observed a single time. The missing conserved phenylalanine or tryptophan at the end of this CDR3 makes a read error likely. CDR3 nucleotide sequence: TGTGCCAGCAGTTTGAGCGGTCTAGGTGAAACACTGTTTCTT. This codes for CASSLSGLGETLFL. The gene calls are TRBV12-3 or TRBV12-4 and TRBJ1-4; no firm D call. The CDR3 is made up of 14 amino acids.

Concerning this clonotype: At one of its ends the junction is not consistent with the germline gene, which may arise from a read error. CDR3: CASSLHLQGGFYEQYF. The CDR3, as DNA: TGTGCCAGTAGTTTACATCTACAGGGAGGGTTCTACGAGCAGTACTTC. The chain combines TRBV28 with TRBJ2-7; D is perhaps TRBD2 (7 bases). The CDR3 length is 16 residues. Germline V CDR1 and CDR2: MDHEN, SYDVKM.

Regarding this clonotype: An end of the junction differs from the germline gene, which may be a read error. CDR3 DNA sequence: TGCAGCGTTGATCAGGAACTTAATTTACCCCTCCACTTT. Protein product: CSVDQELNLPLHF. The chain joins TRBV29-1 to TRBJ1-6; D is uncertain. Germline values: CDR1 SQVTM, CDR2 ANQGSEA. The CDR3 is 13 amino acids. Drawing the rest from reference TRBV29-1 and TRBJ1-6, the complete variable domain is SAVISQKPSRDICQRGTSLTIQCQVDSQVTMMFWYRQQPGQSLTLIATANQGSEATYESGFVIDKFPISRPNLTFSTLTVSNMSPEDSSIYLCSVDQELNLPLHFGNGTRLTVT.

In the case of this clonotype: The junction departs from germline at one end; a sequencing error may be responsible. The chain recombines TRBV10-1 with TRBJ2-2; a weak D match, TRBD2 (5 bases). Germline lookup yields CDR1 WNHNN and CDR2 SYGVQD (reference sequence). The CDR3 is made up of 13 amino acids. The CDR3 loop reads CASSHKASGEMFF. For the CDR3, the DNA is TGCGCCAGCAGCCACAAGGCCTCCGGGGAGATGTTTTTT.

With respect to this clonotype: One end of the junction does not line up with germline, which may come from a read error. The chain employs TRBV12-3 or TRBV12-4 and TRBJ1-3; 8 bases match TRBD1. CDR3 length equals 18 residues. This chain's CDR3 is CASSRPGTGIGSRNTIYF. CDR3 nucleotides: TGTGCCAGCAGTCGTCCCGGGACAGGCATCGGCTCTCGAAATACCATATATTTT.

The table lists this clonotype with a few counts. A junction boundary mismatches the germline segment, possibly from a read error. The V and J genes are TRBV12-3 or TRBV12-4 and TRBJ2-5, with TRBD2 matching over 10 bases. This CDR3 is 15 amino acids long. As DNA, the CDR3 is TGTGCCAGTAGCGGGCTAGCGGGAGTTGTGGAGATCCAGTACTTC. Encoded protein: CASSGLAGVVEIQYF.

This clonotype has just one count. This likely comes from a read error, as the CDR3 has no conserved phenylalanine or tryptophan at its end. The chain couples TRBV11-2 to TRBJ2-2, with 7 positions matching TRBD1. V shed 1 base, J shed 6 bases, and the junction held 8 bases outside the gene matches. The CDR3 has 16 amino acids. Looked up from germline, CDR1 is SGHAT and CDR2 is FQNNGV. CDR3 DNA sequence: TGTGCCAGCAGCTTAGTGGTCACAGGGGTTGCCGGGGAGCTGTTTAAT. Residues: CASSLVVTGVAGELFN.

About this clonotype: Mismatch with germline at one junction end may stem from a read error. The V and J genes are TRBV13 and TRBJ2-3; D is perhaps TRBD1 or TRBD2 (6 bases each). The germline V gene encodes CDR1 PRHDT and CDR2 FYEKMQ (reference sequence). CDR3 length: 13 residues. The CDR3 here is CASEGGGTDTQNF. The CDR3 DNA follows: TGTGCCAGCGAGGGGGGAGGCACAGATACGCAGAATTTT.

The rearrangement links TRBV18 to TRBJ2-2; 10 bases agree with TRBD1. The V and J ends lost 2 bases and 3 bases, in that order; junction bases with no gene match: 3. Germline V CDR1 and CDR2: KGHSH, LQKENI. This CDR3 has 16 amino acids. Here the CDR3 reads CASSPAGQGYTGELFF. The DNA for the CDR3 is TGTGCCAGCTCACCAGCGGGACAGGGGTACACCGGGGAGCTGTTTTTT.

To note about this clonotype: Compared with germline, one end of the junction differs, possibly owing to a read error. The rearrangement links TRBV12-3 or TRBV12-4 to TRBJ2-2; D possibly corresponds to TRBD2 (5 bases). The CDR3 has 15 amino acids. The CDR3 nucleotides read TGTACCAGCAGTCCCCAACATAGGAACGCCGGGGAGCTGCTTTTT. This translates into CTSSPQHRNAGELLF.

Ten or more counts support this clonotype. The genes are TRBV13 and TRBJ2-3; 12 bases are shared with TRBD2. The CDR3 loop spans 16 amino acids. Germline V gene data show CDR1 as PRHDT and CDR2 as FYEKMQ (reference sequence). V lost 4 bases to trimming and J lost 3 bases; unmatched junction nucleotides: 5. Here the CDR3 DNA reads TGTGCCAGCAGCTCGACTAGCGGGGGCGGAACAGATACGCAGTATTTT. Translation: CASSSTSGGGTDTQYF.